The 5 T cell receptor beta chains below come from one sample, sequenced in a study of T cell responses to AZD1222 COVID-19 vaccine. Sequencing was performed with immunoSEQ multiplex PCR; in TCRdb, only in-frame clones are kept and a portion is missing. The sample shows 100,000 to 150,000 clones, approximately 84% of them seen only once. The sample consisted of peripheral blood, taken on day 0 of AZD1222 vaccination. Receptors were obtained from an adult in good health.

This clone was observed a few times. The chain's CDR3 is CASSFDGNTEAFF. CDR3 in DNA: TGTGCCAGCAGCTTCGACGGGAACACTGAAGCTTTCTTT. This chain links TRBV7-3 with TRBJ1-1; D call uncertain. CDR1 is SGHTA and CDR2 is FQGTGA in the germline V gene. V was trimmed by 3 bases and J by 1 base, leaving 6 bases between them. The length of the CDR3 is 13 residues.

This sequence joins TRBV15 and TRBJ1-1, with a tentative D call TRBD1 (5 bases). This CDR3 region has 13 residues. Trimming left V 2 bases short and J 2 bases short, with 6 bases between. Germline assignment: CDR1 LNHNV and CDR2 YYDKDF (reference sequence). CDR3 nucleotide sequence: TGTGCCACCAGCAGAAGGACAAACACTGAAGCTTTCTTT. It specifies CATSRRTNTEAFF.

This chain links TRBV7-8 with TRBJ2-3; TRBD2 matches 11 bases. Germline CDR1 is SGHVS and CDR2 is FQNEAQ. V shed 3 bases and J 14 bases; nucleotides not matched to a gene: 10. The CDR3 runs 14 residues. The CDR3: CASSFSGLADRTYF. CDR3 bases: TGTGCCAGCAGCTTCTCGGGACTAGCGGACCGCACGTATTTT.

The chain is built from TRBV5-4 and TRBJ2-1; D call uncertain. The CDR3 is 12 amino acids. Trimming took off 3 bases at V and 10 bases at J, with 11 bases between the two ends. Germline loops: CDR1 SGHNT, CDR2 YYREEE (reference sequence). This CDR3 reads CASSWSGQEQFF. For the CDR3, the DNA is TGTGCCAGCAGCTGGTCCGGGCAAGAGCAGTTCTTC. The variable domain in full, completed from reference TRBV5-4 and TRBJ2-1, reads ETGVTQSPTHLIKTRGQQVTLRCSSQSGHNTVSWYQQALGQGPQFIFQYYREEENGRGNFPPRFSGLQFPNYSSELNVNALELDDSALYLCASSWSGQEQFFGPGTRLTVL.

This sequence joins TRBV7-3 and TRBJ2-2, with D unclear. Deletions cut 0 bases from V and 2 bases from J, with 13 bases between. The germline gives CDR1 SGHTA, CDR2 FQGTGA. The CDR3 covers 17 residues. The CDR3, as DNA: TGTGCCAGCAGCTTAACTTACATCGGGCCTAACACCGGGGAGCTGTTTTTT. Its protein is CASSLTYIGPNTGELFF.